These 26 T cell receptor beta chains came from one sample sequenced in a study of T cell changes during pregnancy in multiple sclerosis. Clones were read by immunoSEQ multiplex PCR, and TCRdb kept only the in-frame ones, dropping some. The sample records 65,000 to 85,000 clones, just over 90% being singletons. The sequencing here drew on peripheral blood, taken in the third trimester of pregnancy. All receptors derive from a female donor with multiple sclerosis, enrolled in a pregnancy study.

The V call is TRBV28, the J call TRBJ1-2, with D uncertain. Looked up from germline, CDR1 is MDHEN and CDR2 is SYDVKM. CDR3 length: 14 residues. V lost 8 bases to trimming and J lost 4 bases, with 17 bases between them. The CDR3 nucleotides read TGTGCCAGCGGAGAGCCCCTCGCTAGCTATGGCTACACCTTC. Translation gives CASGEPLASYGYTF.

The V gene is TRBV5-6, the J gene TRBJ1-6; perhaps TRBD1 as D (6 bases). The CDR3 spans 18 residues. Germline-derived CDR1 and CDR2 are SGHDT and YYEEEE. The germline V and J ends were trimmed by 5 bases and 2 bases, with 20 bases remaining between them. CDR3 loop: CASSFRFGQIPYNSPLHF. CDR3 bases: TGTGCCAGCAGTTTCCGGTTTGGACAGATCCCCTATAATTCACCCCTCCACTTT.

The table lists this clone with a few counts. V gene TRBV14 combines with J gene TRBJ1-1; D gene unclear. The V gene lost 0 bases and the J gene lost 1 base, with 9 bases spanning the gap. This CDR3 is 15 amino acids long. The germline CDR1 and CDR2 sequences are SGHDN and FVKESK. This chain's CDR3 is CASSQERVPNTEAFF. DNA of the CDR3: TGTGCCAGCAGCCAAGAGAGGGTTCCGAACACTGAAGCTTTCTTT.

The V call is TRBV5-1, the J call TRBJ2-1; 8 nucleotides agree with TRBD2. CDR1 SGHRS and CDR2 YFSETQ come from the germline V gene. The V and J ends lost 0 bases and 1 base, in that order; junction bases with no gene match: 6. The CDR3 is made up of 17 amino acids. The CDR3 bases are TGCGCCAGCAGCTTGGGAGTCCGGGGGGGTTCCTACAATGAGCAGTTCTTC. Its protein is CASSLGVRGGSYNEQFF.

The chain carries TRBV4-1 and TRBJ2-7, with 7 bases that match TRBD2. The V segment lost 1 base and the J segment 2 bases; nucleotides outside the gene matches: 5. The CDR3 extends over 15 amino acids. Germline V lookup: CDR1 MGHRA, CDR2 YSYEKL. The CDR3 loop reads CASSQVASGPYEQYF. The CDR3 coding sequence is TGCGCCAGCAGCCAAGTGGCTAGCGGACCCTACGAGCAGTACTTC.

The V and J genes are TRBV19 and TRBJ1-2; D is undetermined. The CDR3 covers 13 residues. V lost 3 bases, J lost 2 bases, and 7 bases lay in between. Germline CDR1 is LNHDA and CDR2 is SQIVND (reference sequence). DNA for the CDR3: TGTGCCAGTAGTATGCAGTTGAACTATGGCTACACCTTC. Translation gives CASSMQLNYGYTF.

The CDR3: CASPLKGGAGQPQHF. DNA of the CDR3: TGTGCCAGCCCCCTAAAGGGGGGGGCCGGACAGCCCCAGCATTTT. The chain combines TRBV5-7 with TRBJ1-5; maybe TRBD1 (6 bases). TRBV5-7 is reported as an ORF; its role is uncertain. The ends were cut back, 7 bases at V and 7 bases at J, with 21 bases in the middle. The CDR3 is made up of 15 amino acids.

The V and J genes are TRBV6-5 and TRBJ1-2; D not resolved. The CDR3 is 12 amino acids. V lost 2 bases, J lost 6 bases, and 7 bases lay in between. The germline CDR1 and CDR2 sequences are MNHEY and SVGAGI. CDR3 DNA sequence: TGTGCCAGCAGTTACATGGGAGATGGCTACACCTTC. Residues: CASSYMGDGYTF.

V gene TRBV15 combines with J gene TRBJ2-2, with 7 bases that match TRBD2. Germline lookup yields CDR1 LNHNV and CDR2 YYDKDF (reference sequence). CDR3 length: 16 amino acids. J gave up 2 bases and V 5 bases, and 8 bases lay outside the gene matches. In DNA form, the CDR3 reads TGTGCCACCAGCTCCCCGGGGAGGGATAACACCGGGGAGCTGTTTTTT. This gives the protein CATSSPGRDNTGELFF.

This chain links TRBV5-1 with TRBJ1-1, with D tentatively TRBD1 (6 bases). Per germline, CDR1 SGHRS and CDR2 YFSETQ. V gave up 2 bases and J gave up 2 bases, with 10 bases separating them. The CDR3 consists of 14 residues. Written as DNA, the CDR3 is TGCGCCAGCAGCTTAATGGACAGTAACACTGAAGCTTTCTTT. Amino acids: CASSLMDSNTEAFF.

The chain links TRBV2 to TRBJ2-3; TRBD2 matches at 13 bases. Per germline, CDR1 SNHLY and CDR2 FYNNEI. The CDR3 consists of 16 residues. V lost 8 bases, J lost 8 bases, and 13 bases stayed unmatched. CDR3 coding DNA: TGTGCCAGCGTAGCTAGACTAGCGGGGGGAGGAGGTACGCAGTATTTT. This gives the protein CASVARLAGGGGTQYF.

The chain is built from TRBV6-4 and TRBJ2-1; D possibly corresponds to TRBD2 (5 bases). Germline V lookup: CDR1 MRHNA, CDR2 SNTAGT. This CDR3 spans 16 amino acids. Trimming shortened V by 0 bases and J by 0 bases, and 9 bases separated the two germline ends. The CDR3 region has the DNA TGTGCCAGCAGTGACTCTAGCGTAAGCTCCTACAATGAGCAGTTCTTC. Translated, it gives CASSDSSVSSYNEQFF.

The CDR3 nucleotides are TGTGCCAGCAGCGGGCTCGGCGGGGGCAACGAGCAGTTCTTC. Translation: CASSGLGGGNEQFF. The rearrangement joins TRBV11-2 to TRBJ2-1; a possible D gene is TRBD2 (7 bases). The CDR3 spans 14 residues. V dropped 5 bases and J dropped 10 bases, with 18 bases sitting between them. Looked up from germline, CDR1 is SGHAT and CDR2 is FQNNGV.

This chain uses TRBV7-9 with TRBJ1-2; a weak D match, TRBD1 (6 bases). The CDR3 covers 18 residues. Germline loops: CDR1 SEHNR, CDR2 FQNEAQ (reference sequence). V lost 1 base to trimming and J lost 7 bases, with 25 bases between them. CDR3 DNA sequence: TGTGCCAGCAGCTTAGTCGCGGCAGGGGATAAGGGCCCTTCTGGCTACACCTTC. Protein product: CASSLVAAGDKGPSGYTF.

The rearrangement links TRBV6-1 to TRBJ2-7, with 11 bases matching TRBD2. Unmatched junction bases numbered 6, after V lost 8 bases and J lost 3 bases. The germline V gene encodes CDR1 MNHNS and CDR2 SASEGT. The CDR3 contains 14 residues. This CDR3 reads CASLGLAGHYEQYF. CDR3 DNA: TGTGCCAGCCTAGGACTAGCGGGCCACTACGAGCAGTACTTC.

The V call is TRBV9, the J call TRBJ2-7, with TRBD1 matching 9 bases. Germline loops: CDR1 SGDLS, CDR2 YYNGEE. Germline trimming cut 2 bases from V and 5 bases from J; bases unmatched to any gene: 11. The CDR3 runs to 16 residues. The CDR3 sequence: CASSVWPGQGNNEQYF. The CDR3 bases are TGTGCCAGCAGCGTCTGGCCGGGACAGGGCAACAACGAGCAGTACTTC.

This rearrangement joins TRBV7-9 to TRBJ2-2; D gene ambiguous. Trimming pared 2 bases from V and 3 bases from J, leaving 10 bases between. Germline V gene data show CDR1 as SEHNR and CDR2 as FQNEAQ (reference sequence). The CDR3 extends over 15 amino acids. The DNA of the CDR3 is TGTGCCAGCAGCTTAAAACAAGAATACACCGGGGAGCTGTTTTTT. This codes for CASSLKQEYTGELFF.

This CDR3 reads CASRRTGLSYEQYF. The CDR3 nucleotides read TGTGCCAGCAGAAGGACAGGGCTCTCCTACGAGCAGTACTTC. J is TRBJ2-7 and V is TRBV25-1; TRBD1 aligns across 8 bases. This CDR3 is built from 14 residues. After removal of 6 bases from V and 0 bases from J, the junction contained 4 bases not matched to a gene. CDR1 is MGHDK, CDR2 SYGVNS, per germline.

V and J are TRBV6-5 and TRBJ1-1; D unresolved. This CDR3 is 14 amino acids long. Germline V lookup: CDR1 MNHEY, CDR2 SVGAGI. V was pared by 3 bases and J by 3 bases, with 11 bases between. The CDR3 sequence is CASSYHPRDTEAFF. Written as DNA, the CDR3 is TGTGCCAGCAGTTATCACCCACGGGACACTGAAGCTTTCTTT.

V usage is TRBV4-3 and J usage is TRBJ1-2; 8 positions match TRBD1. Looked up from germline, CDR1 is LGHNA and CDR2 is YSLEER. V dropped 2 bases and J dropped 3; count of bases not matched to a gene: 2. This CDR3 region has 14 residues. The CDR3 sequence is CASSQLQGDYGYTF. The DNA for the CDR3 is TGCGCCAGCAGCCAACTACAGGGGGACTATGGCTACACCTTC.

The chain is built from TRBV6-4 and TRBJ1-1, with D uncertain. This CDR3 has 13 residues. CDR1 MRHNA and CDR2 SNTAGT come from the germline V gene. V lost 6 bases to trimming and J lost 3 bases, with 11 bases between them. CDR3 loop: CASSLTEDTEAFF. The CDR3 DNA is TGTGCCAGCAGCCTGACGGAGGACACTGAAGCTTTCTTT.

CDR3 nucleotide sequence: TGTGCCAGCAGCTCAGGTTTTTGGGAGGGACAAGAGACCCAGTACTTC. This translates into CASSSGFWEGQETQYF. The V and J genes are TRBV5-6 and TRBJ2-5, with TRBD2 matching 7 bases. Germline V gene sequence: CDR1 SGHDT, CDR2 YYEEEE. V dropped 3 bases and J dropped 2; count of bases not matched to a gene: 10. This CDR3 comprises 16 residues.

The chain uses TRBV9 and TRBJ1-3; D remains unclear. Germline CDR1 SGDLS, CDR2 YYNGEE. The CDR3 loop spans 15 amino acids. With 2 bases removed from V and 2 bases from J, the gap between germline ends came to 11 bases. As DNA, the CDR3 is TGTGCCAGCAGCGTGAACGGCAGGACTGGAAACACCATATATTTT. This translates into CASSVNGRTGNTIYF.

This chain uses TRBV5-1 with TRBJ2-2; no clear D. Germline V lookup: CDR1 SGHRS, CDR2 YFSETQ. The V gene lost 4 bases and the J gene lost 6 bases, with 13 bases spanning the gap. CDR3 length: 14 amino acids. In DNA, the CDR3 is TGCGCCAGCAGCCCGATGGTGGCGGCCGGGGAGCTGTTTTTT. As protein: CASSPMVAAGELFF.

The CDR3 DNA follows: TGTGCCTGGAGTGTAGGGACAGATAGCTCTGGGGCCAACGTCCTGACTTTC. Its translation is CAWSVGTDSSGANVLTF. V usage is TRBV30 and J usage is TRBJ2-6; 7 bases line up with TRBD1. The CDR3 consists of 17 residues. Germline assignment: CDR1 GTSNPN and CDR2 SVGIG (reference sequence). J gave up 0 bases and V 0 bases, and 5 bases lay outside the gene matches.

The CDR3 region is CASSQDRGGGYGYTF. The DNA for the CDR3 is TGTGCCAGCAGCCAAGATCGGGGGGGTGGGTATGGCTACACCTTC. V is TRBV4-2 and J is TRBJ1-2; TRBD1 is a possible D gene (5 bases). V was pared by 0 bases and J by 5 bases, with 13 bases between. The length of the CDR3 is 15 residues. Germline assignment: CDR1 LGHNA and CDR2 YNFKEQ.